This T cell receptor (beta chain) was observed in a study of graft-versus-host responses after intestinal transplantation. Looking at the study overall: Induction using anti-thymocyte globulin, followed by tacrolimus and steroids for two to three years, was given to all recipients. Findings and limits, study-wide: Investigators detected GvH clones in recipient marrow, with some emerging earlier in ileum or blood.

Libraries were prepared by immunoSEQ multiplex PCR; TCRdb keeps only in-frame clonotypes and omits some of them. Here the sample spans about 120,000 clones, 85% to 95% being singletons. Concerning this clone: The target antigen is unknown.

CDR3 length: 14 residues. Germline V gene sequence: CDR1 SGHNT, CDR2 YYREEE (reference sequence). V was clipped by 1 base and J by 8 bases, with 13 bases between them. The chain combines TRBV5-4 with TRBJ2-1, with D maybe TRBD1 (6 bases). This TCR derives from a human donor who received an intestinal transplant. The material sequenced was unstimulated CD8+ T cells sorted from spleen or lymph node cells, taken before intestinal transplant. The CDR3 coding sequence is TGTGCCAGCAGCTTGAACAGGGAGTCGGATGAGCAGTTCTTC. Amino acid sequence: CASSLNRESDEQFF.